Shown below are 19 T cell receptor beta chains from a single sample sequenced in a study of brain T cells in children with intractable seizures. Time point specified: blood from clinic visit 5 months post-surgery; TSC patient then seizure free. Assay used: immunoSEQ multiplex PCR; TCRdb lists only in-frame clones, some missing. The sample consists of around 340,000 clones, 93% of them appearing once. Material: peripheral blood, obtained 4 to 6 months after surgery. These receptors all come from a boy younger than two with tuberous sclerosis and intractable seizures.

This rearrangement joins TRBV11-2 to TRBJ2-7; 8 bases are shared with TRBD1. With 0 bases clipped from V and 4 bases from J, the junction kept 8 bases outside the gene matches. This CDR3 region has 16 residues. Germline loops: CDR1 SGHAT, CDR2 FQNNGV. In DNA, the CDR3 is TGTGCCAGCAGCTTAGAGGCACCGGACAGGGAATACGAGCAGTACTTC. The encoded protein is CASSLEAPDREYEQYF. The entire variable domain, with the rest obtained from reference TRBV11-2 and TRBJ2-7, is as follows: EAGVAQSPRYKIIEKRQSVAFWCNPISGHATLYWYQQILGQGPKLLIQFQNNGVVDDSQLPKDRFSAERLKGVDSTLKIQPAKLEDSAVYLCASSLEAPDREYEQYFGPGTRLTVT.

The chain couples TRBV7-2 to TRBJ1-2; D possibly corresponds to TRBD1 (5 bases). The germline V and J ends were trimmed by 2 bases and 8 bases, with 18 bases remaining between them. The germline V gene has CDR1 SGHTA and CDR2 FQGNSA. This CDR3 is built from 15 residues. The CDR3 region is CASSLWDGNPMGYTF. CDR3 DNA sequence: TGTGCCAGCAGCTTATGGGACGGGAACCCTATGGGCTACACCTTC.

The gene calls are TRBV11-2 and TRBJ1-2; TRBD1 is a possible D gene (6 bases). Germline V CDR1 and CDR2: SGHAT, FQNNGV. The CDR3 length is 17 residues. V was pared by 1 base and J by 2 bases, with 17 bases between. CDR3 residues: CASSLAGQRLFNYGYTF. CDR3 sequence (DNA): TGTGCCAGCAGCTTAGCCGGACAGCGGCTTTTCAACTATGGCTACACCTTC.

The chain joins TRBV6-5 to TRBJ1-2; 7 nucleotides match TRBD1. The CDR3 consists of 13 residues. The V segment lost 10 bases and the J segment 5 bases; nucleotides outside the gene matches: 10. Per germline, CDR1 MNHEY and CDR2 SVGAGI. The CDR3 DNA reads as TGTGCCATCTCACGAGGGGGCCGTTATGGCTACACCTTC. This translates into CAISRGGRYGYTF.

The V call is TRBV19, the J call TRBJ1-5, with a tentative D call TRBD1 (5 bases). Germline V CDR1 and CDR2: LNHDA, SQIVND (reference sequence). This CDR3 contains 15 residues. Trimming removed 1 base from V and 2 bases from J, with 9 bases in between. CDR3 residues: CASSIGGGGNQPQHF. In DNA, the CDR3 is TGTGCCAGTAGTATAGGAGGAGGGGGCAATCAGCCCCAGCATTTT.

V is TRBV29-1 and J is TRBJ1-3, with unresolved D. The CDR3 extends over 12 amino acids. Germline V lookup: CDR1 SQVTM, CDR2 ANQGSEA. Trimming cost V 4 bases and J 2 bases, with 6 bases left between them. The CDR3 nucleotides are TGCAGCGTTGTGTGGGCTGGAAACACCATATATTTT. Translating gives CSVVWAGNTIYF.

The V call is TRBV9, the J call TRBJ2-7, with TRBD1 as a possible D gene (7 bases). Trimming shortened V by 2 bases and J by 3 bases, and 12 bases separated the two germline ends. Germline assignment: CDR1 SGDLS and CDR2 YYNGEE. The CDR3 length is 14 residues. The CDR3 spells CASSVAGTDYEQYF. CDR3 DNA sequence: TGTGCCAGCAGCGTCGCGGGGACAGACTACGAGCAGTACTTC.

CDR3 sequence: CATSESGSRNEQFF. The CDR3 DNA is TGTGCCACCAGTGAATCTGGAAGTCGCAATGAGCAGTTCTTC. The chain uses TRBV24-1 and TRBJ2-1; no definite D call. V was cut by 4 bases and J by 6 bases, with 12 bases left in between. CDR3 size: 14 residues. Germline V gene sequence: CDR1 KGHDR, CDR2 SFDVKD.

The rearrangement links TRBV3-1 (or the pseudogene TRBV3-2) to TRBJ1-6; a possible D gene is TRBD1 (6 bases). In germline, CDR1 is LGHDT, CDR2 YNNKEL (reference sequence). The CDR3 extends over 14 amino acids. V dropped 5 bases and J dropped 3 bases, with 8 bases sitting between them. In nucleotides, the CDR3 is TGTGCCAGCAGCGGGGGCGGCTATAATTCACCCCTCCACTTT. Protein sequence: CASSGGGYNSPLHF.

This chain links TRBV25-1 with TRBJ2-3; weak D call: TRBD1 (6 bases). There are 14 residues in the CDR3. CDR1 is MGHDK and CDR2 is SYGVNS in the germline V gene. The germline V and J ends were trimmed by 3 bases and 2 bases, with 9 bases remaining between them. The DNA for the CDR3 is TGTGCCAGCAGTGAGACAGGATTCACAGATACGCAGTATTTT. This sequence encodes CASSETGFTDTQYF.

V usage is TRBV28 and J usage is TRBJ1-3; D is ambiguous. V was clipped by 6 bases and J by 3 bases, with 9 bases between them. The CDR3 consists of 13 residues. CDR1 and CDR2 (germline): MDHEN, SYDVKM. As DNA, the CDR3 is TGTGCCAGCAGCCCTGCCAATGGAAACACCATATATTTT. Residues: CASSPANGNTIYF.

V usage is TRBV7-3 and J usage is TRBJ2-6; D unclear. Per the germline V gene, CDR1 is SGHTA and CDR2 is FQGTGA. V shed 7 bases and J shed 0 bases, with 10 bases lying between them. The CDR3 is made up of 15 amino acids. The CDR3 DNA reads as TGTGCCAGCACCCCGAGCAGCTCTGGGGCCAACGTCCTGACTTTC. Translation gives CASTPSSSGANVLTF.

The gene calls are TRBV5-4 and TRBJ1-2, with TRBD1 matching 9 bases. V shed 7 bases, J shed 2 bases, and the junction held 3 bases outside the gene matches. Germline values: CDR1 SGHNT, CDR2 YYREEE (reference sequence). This CDR3 contains 13 residues. CDR3 residues: CASRQGGNYGYTF. The CDR3 nucleotides are TGTGCCAGCCGACAGGGGGGGAACTATGGCTACACCTTC.

Written as DNA, the CDR3 is TGTGCCAGCAGCTTAGTTTCACAGGGCACTCGATGGGATACGCAGTATTTT. Protein product: CASSLVSQGTRWDTQYF. V and J are TRBV7-9 and TRBJ2-3; D perhaps matches TRBD1 (6 bases). V lost 1 base, J lost 6 bases, and 20 bases lay in between. Germline V gene data show CDR1 as SEHNR and CDR2 as FQNEAQ (reference sequence). This CDR3 comprises 17 residues. Full variable domain (remainder filled in from reference TRBV7-9 and TRBJ2-3): DTGVSQNPRHKITKRGQNVTFRCDPISEHNRLYWYRQTLGQGPEFLTYFQNEAQLEKSRLLSDRFSAERPKGSFSTLEIQRTEQGDSAMYLCASSLVSQGTRWDTQYFGPGTRLTVL.

The rearrangement joins TRBV4-2 to TRBJ2-2; 10 bases are a match to TRBD2. Germline CDR1 and CDR2: LGHNA and YNFKEQ. V shed 1 base and J 5 bases; nucleotides not matched to a gene: 10. The CDR3 extends over 18 amino acids. CDR3 bases: TGTGCCAGCAGCCAAGTCTTCCCTAGCGGGAGTGATACCGGGGAGCTGTTTTTT. Protein sequence: CASSQVFPSGSDTGELFF.

The rearrangement uses TRBV11-2 and TRBJ1-5; D call uncertain. The CDR3 loop spans 16 amino acids. Between the trimmed V and J ends, which lost 5 bases and 3 bases, there was a span of 17 bases. The V gene's germline CDR1 is SGHAT and CDR2 FQNNGV. CDR3 nucleotide sequence: TGTGCCAGCAGCCCCCGAGGAGGGTTGAACAATCAGCCCCAGCATTTT. This codes for CASSPRGGLNNQPQHF.

The J gene is TRBJ1-1, the V gene TRBV7-2, with D uncertain. Germline loops: CDR1 SGHTA, CDR2 FQGNSA. The CDR3 runs 13 residues. V was shortened by 1 base and J by 3 bases, with 6 bases between the two germline ends. The CDR3 DNA reads TGTGCCAGCAGCTTAGTAAGGGACACTGAAGCTTTCTTT. Residues: CASSLVRDTEAFF.

This clone was detected only once. The rearrangement joins TRBV7-9 to TRBJ2-6, with TRBD2 matching over 12 bases. Germline loops: CDR1 SEHNR, CDR2 FQNEAQ (reference sequence). Trimming cost V 6 bases and J 0 bases; bases outside gene matches: 9. This CDR3 contains 19 residues. CDR3 loop: CASSWRLAGAPSGANVLTF. In DNA form, the CDR3 reads TGTGCCAGCAGTTGGAGACTAGCGGGAGCCCCCTCTGGGGCCAACGTCCTGACTTTC.

The chain combines TRBV5-3 with TRBJ1-1; possible D gene TRBD1, 5 bases. TRBV5-3 is identified as an open reading frame with a role that is uncertain. Between the trimmed V and J ends, which lost 0 bases and 1 base, there was a span of 10 bases. CDR3 length: 15 residues. DNA of the CDR3: TGTGCCAGAAGCTTGGCAGGGAGAGAGAACACTGAAGCTTTCTTT. Translated: CARSLAGRENTEAFF.